This T cell receptor beta chain is drawn from a study of cytomegalovirus exposure and HLA in healthy donors. Whole-study findings and limits: TCR beta chains numbering roughly 150 were designated cytomegalovirus-associated. Most of the TCR beta V segments (in an earlier analysis) were productive either about 90% or about 30% of the time. Within a later analysis, the majority of CMV-associated TCR beta chains appeared HLA-restricted. Later examination showed HLA-associated TCR beta chains had greater clonal expansion than equally common others.

V lost 7 bases, J lost 6 bases, and 18 bases lay in between. The CDR3 sequence is 13 residues long. Germline values: CDR1 SQVTM, CDR2 ANQGSEA. The study ran its PCR with 60 Vbeta and 13 Jbeta primers. TCRdb's table, derived via immunoSEQ multiplex PCR, lists solely in-frame clones and lacks some. The sample contains some 99,000 clones, 81% of which appear only once. For this clone: No antigen is known for it.

This rearrangement joins TRBV29-1 to TRBJ1-1, with a tentative D call TRBD1 (5 bases). The TCR sequence derives from a woman aged 30 to 39 in good health and CMV-seronegative. The sample was PBMCs. The CDR3 loop is CSAGNGGGAEAFF. The CDR3 nucleotides are TGCAGCGCGGGCAACGGGGGGGGAGCTGAAGCTTTCTTT.